This T cell receptor beta chain was profiled in a study of PD-1 blockade in classical Hodgkin lymphoma. Across the study: Every 2 weeks, patients got 3 mg/kg intravenous nivolumab. Study results and limitations: Exclusion removed patients who began nivolumab under 1 year after ASCT.

Produced via immunoSEQ multiplex PCR; TCRdb's table is partial and in-frame only. The table has around 25,000 clones, approximately 80% seen once. Brentuximab vedotin exposure varied, and every patient relapsed after autologous stem cell transplantation. Concerning this clone itself: The antigen is undetermined.

The CDR3 extends over 12 amino acids. Germline CDR1 reads MNHNY; CDR2 reads SVGAGI (reference sequence). V lost 8 bases to trimming and J lost 5 bases; unmatched junction nucleotides: 0. The source is a human donor with classical Hodgkin lymphoma. This sequence joins TRBV6-6 and TRBJ1-4; the match to TRBD1 covers 9 bases. The source was peripheral blood mononuclear cells (PBMCs), collected at baseline. The DNA of the CDR3 is TGTGCCAGCGGACAGGGGAATGAAAAACTGTTTTTT. Its translation: CASGQGNEKLFF.